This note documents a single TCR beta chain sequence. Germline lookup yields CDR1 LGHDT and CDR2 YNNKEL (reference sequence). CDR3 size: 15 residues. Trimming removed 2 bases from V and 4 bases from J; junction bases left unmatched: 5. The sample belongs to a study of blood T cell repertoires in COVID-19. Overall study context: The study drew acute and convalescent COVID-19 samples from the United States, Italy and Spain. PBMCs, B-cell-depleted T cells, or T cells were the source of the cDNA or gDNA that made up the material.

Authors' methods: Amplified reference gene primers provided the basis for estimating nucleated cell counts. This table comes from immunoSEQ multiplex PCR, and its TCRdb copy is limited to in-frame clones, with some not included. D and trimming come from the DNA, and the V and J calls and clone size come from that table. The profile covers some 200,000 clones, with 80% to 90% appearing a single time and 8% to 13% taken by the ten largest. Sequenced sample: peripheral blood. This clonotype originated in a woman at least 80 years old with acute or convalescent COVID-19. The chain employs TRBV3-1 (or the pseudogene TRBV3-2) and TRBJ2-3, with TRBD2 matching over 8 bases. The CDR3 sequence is CASSQIRGGADTQYF. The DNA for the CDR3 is TGTGCCAGCAGCCAAATCCGGGGGGGCGCAGATACGCAGTATTTT.